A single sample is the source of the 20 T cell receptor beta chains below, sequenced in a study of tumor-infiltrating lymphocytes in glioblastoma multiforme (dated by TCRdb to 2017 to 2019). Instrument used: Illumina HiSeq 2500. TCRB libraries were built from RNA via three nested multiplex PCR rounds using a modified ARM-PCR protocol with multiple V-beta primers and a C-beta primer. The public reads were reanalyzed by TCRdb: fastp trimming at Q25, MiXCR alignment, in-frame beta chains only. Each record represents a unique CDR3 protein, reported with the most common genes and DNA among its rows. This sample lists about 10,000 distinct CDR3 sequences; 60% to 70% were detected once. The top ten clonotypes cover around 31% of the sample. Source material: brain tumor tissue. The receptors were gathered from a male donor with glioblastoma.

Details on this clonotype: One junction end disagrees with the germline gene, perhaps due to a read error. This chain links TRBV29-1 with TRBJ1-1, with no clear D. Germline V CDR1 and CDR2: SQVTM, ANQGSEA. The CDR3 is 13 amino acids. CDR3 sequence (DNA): TGCAGCGTTGTTAGACCAGAGAACACTGAAGCCTTCTTT. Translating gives CSVVRPENTEAFF.

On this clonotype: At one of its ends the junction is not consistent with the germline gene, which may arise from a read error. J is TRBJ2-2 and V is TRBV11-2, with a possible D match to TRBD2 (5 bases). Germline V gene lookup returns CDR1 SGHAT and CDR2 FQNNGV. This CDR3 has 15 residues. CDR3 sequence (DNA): TGCGCCAGGAGCTTGACGACTATGACCCCCGGGGAGCTGTTTTTT. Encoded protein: CARSLTTMTPGELFF.

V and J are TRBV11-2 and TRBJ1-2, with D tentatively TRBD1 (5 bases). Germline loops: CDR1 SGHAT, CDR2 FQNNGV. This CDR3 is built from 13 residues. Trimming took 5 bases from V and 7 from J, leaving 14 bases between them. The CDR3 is CASSQGDWIGYTF. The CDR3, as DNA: TGTGCCAGCAGCCAAGGGGATTGGATTGGCTACACCTTC.

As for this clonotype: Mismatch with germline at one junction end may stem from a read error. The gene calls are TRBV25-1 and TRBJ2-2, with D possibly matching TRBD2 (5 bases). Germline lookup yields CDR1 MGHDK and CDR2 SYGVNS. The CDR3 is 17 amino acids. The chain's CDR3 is CASSTQEGRLGTGELFF. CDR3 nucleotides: TGTGCCAGCAGTACCCAAGAAGGGCGCCTTGGCACCGGGGAGCTATTTTTT.

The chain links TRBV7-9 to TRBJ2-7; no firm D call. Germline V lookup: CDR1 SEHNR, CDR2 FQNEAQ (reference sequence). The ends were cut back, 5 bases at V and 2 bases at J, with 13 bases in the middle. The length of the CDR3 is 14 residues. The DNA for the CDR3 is TGTGCCAGCAGCCCCTCAAGGGTCCCCTACGAGCAGTACTTC. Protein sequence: CASSPSRVPYEQYF.

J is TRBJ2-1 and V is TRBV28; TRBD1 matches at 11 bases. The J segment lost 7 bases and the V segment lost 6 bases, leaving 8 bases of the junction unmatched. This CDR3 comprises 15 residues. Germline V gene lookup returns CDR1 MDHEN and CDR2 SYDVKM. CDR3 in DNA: TGTGCCAGCAGCCACCGGGACAGGGGGAGAAATGAGCAGTTCTTC. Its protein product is CASSHRDRGRNEQFF. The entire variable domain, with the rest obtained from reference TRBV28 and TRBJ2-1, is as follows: DVKVTQSSRYLVKRTGEKVFLECVQDMDHENMFWYRQDPGLGLRLIYFSYDVKMKEKGDIPEGYSVSREKKERFSLILESASTNQTSMYLCASSHRDRGRNEQFFGPGTRLTVL.

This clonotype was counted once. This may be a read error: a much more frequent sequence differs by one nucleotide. CDR3 sequence: CASNLFGSGSGNTQYF. The CDR3 DNA follows: TGTGCCAGCAACTTATTTGGTAGCGGGAGCGGGAATACGCAGTATTTT. The chain employs TRBV7-3 and TRBJ2-3; the match to TRBD2 covers 9 bases. This CDR3 has 16 residues. From germline, CDR1 is SGHTA and CDR2 FQGTGA.

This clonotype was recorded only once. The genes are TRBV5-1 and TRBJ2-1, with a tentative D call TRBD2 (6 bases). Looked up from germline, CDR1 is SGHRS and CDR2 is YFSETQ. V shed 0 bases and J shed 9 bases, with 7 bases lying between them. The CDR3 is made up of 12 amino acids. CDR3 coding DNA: TGCGCCAGCAGCTTGGCGGGGGTTGAGCAGTTCTTC. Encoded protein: CASSLAGVEQFF.

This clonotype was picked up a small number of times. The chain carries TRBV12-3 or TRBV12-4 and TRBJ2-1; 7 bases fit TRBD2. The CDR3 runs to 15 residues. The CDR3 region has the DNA TGTGGCCGCAGCTCCAGGGAGGGGATTTGGGATGAGCAGTTCTTC. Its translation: CGRSSREGIWDEQFF.

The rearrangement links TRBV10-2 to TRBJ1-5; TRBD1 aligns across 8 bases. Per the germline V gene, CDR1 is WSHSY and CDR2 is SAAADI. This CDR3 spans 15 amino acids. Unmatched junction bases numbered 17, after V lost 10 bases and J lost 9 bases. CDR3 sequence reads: CAIIPLATGDRPQHF. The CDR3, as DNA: TGCGCCATCATACCCTTGGCGACAGGGGATCGGCCCCAGCATTTT.

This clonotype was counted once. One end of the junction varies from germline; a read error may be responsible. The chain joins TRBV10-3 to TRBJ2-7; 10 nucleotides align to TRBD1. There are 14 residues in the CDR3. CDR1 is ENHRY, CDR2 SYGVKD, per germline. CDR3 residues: CAISDTGQGYEQYF. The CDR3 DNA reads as TGCGCCATCAGTGACACGGGACAGGGGTACGAGCAGTACTTC.

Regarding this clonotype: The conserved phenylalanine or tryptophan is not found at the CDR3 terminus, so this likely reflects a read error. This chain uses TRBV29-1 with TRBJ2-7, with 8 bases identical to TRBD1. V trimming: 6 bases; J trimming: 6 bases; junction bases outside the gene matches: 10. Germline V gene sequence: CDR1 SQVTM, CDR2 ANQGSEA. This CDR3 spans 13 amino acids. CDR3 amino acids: CSVEPQGAGEQYS. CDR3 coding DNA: TGCAGCGTCGAGCCCCAGGGGGCGGGCGAGCAGTACTCC.

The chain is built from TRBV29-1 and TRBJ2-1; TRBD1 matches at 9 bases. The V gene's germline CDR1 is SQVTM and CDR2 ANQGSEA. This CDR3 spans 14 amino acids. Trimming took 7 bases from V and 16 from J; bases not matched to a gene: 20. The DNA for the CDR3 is TGCAGCGCGGCCGGGACAGGGAAAGACAATGAGAATTTCTTC. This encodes CSAAGTGKDNENFF.

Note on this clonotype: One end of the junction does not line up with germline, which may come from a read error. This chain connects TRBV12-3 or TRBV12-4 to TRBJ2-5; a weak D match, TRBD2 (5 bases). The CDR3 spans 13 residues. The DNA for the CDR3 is TGTGCGAGCAGCGGCGCAGCGGAGCAGACCCAGTACTTC. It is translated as CASSGAAEQTQYF.

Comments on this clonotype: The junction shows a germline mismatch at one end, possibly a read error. The chain's CDR3 is CASSLAVRGPSRNVQSF. CDR3 DNA: TGTGCTAGCAGCTTAGCAGTAAGGGGGCCTTCGCGCAATGTGCAGTCCTTC. This chain joins TRBV11-2 and TRBJ2-1, with 7 positions matching TRBD1. CDR3 size: 17 residues. Germline assignment: CDR1 SGHAT and CDR2 FQNNGV.

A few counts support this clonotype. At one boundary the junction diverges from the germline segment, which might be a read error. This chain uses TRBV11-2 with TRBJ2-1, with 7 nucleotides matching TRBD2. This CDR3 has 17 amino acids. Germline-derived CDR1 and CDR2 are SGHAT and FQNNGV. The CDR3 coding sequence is TGTGCCAACAGCTTAATCCCCGCTAGCGGCACCTACAATGAGCAATTCTTC. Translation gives CANSLIPASGTYNEQFF.

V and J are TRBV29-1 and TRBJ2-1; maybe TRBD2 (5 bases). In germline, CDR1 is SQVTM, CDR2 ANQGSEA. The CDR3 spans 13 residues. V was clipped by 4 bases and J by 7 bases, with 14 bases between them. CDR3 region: CSVVLVSGNEQFF. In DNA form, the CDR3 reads TGCAGCGTTGTACTAGTGTCGGGGAATGAGCAGTTCTTC.

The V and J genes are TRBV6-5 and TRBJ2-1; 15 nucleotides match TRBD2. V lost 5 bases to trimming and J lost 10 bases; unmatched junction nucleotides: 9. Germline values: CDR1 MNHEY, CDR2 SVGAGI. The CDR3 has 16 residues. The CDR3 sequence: CASSNPGTSGRREQFF. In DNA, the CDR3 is TGTGCCAGCAGTAACCCCGGGACTAGCGGGAGGCGCGAGCAGTTCTTC.

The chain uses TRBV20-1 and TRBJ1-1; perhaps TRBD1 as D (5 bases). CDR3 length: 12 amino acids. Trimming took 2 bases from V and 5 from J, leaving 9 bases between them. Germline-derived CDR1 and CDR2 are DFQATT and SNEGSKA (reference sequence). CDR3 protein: CSARRGETEAFF. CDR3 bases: TGCAGTGCTAGAAGGGGTGAGACTGAAGCTTTCTTT.

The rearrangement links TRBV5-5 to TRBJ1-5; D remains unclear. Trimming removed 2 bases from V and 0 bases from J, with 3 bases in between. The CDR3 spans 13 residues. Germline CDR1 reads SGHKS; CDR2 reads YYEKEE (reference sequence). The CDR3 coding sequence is TGTGCCAGCAGCTTTTATAGCAATCAGCCCCAGCATTTT. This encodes CASSFYSNQPQHF.